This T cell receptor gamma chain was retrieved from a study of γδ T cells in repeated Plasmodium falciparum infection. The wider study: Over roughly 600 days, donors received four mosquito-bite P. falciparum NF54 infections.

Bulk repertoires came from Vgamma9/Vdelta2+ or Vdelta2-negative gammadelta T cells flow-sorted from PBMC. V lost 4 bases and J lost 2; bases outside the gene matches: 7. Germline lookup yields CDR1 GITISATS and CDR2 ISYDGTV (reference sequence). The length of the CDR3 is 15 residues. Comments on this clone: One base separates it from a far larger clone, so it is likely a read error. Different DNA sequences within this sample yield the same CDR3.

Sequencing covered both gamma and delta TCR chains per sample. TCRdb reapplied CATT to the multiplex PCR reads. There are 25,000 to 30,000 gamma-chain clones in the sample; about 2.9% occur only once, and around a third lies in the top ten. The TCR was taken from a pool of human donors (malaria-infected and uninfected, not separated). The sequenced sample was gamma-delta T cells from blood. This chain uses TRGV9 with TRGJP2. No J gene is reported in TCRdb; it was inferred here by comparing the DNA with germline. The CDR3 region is CALWEATSSDWIKTF. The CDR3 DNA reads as TGTGCCTTGTGGGAAGCTACGAGTAGTGATTGGATCAAGACGTTT.